This T cell receptor beta chain comes out of a study of blood T cell repertoires in COVID-19. Clinical histories supplied by participants themselves formed the basis of cohort assignment. This CDR3 contains 14 residues. CDR1 SGHDN and CDR2 FVKESK come from the germline V gene. V was clipped by 4 bases and J by 1 base, with 10 bases between them. In the source study's methods: For nucleated cells, counts were estimated from reference gene primer amplification. Generated by immunoSEQ multiplex PCR, the TCRdb table keeps only in-frame clones and is missing some. The V and J calls and clone size were taken over from that table, and D and trimming were inferred from the DNA. The repertoire consists of some 330,000 clones, with 75% to 90% occurring once and the leading ten covering over 4.5%.

Sequenced material: PBMCs or T cells enriched from blood (not recorded which). The gene calls are TRBV14 and TRBJ2-5; D unresolved. This sequence originates from a woman in her 50s who had recovered from COVID-19. The CDR3 nucleotides are TGTGCCAGCAGCCCCAGACTGCTCCAAGAGACCCAGTACTTC. This gives the protein CASSPRLLQETQYF.